Listed below are T cell receptor beta chains from one sample, sequenced in a study of T cells after yellow fever vaccination. From the 5' RACE reads, TCRdb called clonotypes with MiXCR, one entry per CDR3 protein. Among 500,000 to 650,000 distinct CDR3 sequences listed, 12% were seen once. This sample comprised PBMCs, obtained on the day of the yellow fever booster vaccination. The receptor set was obtained from a man aged 25-45 years who received the YFV17D yellow fever vaccine. The CDR3 runs from the conserved cysteine through the conserved F or W. Each record gives: V gene, clone size, D gene, J gene, CDR3 DNA, CDR3 protein. D genes are given only for firm matches. The size of a clone is reported for some rows only, either as once, few or many, or as a class for expanded clones.

TRBV7-6	few	NA	TRBJ2-3	TGTGCCAGCAGCTTAGATCCAGCGCCCCCAGATACGCAGTATTTT	CASSLDPAPPDTQYF
TRBV28	few	TRBD2	TRBJ2-3	TGTGCCAGCACCCCTGGTTTGTCGACTAGCGAGGGTACGCAGTATTTT	CASTPGLSTSEGTQYF
TRBV18	few	NA	TRBJ2-3	TGTGCCAGCTCACCACCGGGACAACAGGGTCGGGCAGATACGCAGTATTTT	CASSPPGQQGRADTQYF
TRBV28	few	TRBD1	TRBJ1-2	TGTGCCAGCAGAACACAGGGGGCGTATGGCTACACCTTC	CASRTQGAYGYTF
TRBV28	NA	NA	TRBJ2-2	TGTGCCAGCAGGGCCGGGGAGCTGTTTTTT	CASRAGELFF
TRBV30	few	NA	TRBJ2-7	TGTGCCGGGTTGGCAACCACGCGCGAGCAGTACTTC	CAGLATTREQYF
TRBV4-2	NA	NA	TRBJ2-4	TGTGCCAGCAGCCAAGAGATCGGGGAGAGTTACATTCAGTACTTC	CASSQEIGESYIQYF
TRBV7-2	NA	NA	TRBJ2-3	TGTGCCAGCAGCGGTAGGCATTTAGATACGCAGTATTTT	CASSGRHLDTQYF
TRBV5-4	NA	NA	TRBJ1-1	TGTGCCAGCAGCTTGGTTGGGTACACTGAAGCTTTCTTT	CASSLVGYTEAFF
TRBV5-6	NA	NA	TRBJ2-1	TGTGCCAGCAGTTTTAGTGAGAATGAGCAGTTCTTC	CASSFSENEQFF
TRBV2	NA	NA	TRBJ1-3	TGTGCCAGCGAGGTTGGCAGCTCTGGAAACACCATATATTTT	CASEVGSSGNTIYF
TRBV5-1	few	NA	TRBJ1-4	TGCGCCAGCAGCTTGCTGGGAGGAGATACTAATGAAAAACTGTTTTTT	CASSLLGGDTNEKLFF
TRBV5-6	NA	NA	TRBJ2-1	TGTGCCAGCAGCGGGCTTTCCAATGAGCAGTTCTTC	CASSGLSNEQFF
TRBV12-3/TRBV12-4	NA	TRBD2	TRBJ2-1	TGTGCCAGCATCCCGAGTAGCGGGAGCCTCAAGGGAACCTACAATGAGCAGTTCTTC	CASIPSSGSLKGTYNEQFF
TRBV20-1	NA	TRBD1	TRBJ2-6	TGCAGTGCTAGAGGGCGGGACAGGGTGGCGGGGGCCAACGTCCTGACTTTC	CSARGRDRVAGANVLTF
TRBV25-1	few	NA	TRBJ2-7	TGTGCCAGCAGTGCCAGGGCCGAGCAGTACTTC	CASSARAEQYF
TRBV4-1	NA	NA	TRBJ2-1	TGCGCCAGCAGCCACCTGGTGGGAATGCCCTACAATGAGCAGTTCTTC	CASSHLVGMPYNEQFF
TRBV7-9	few	TRBD1	TRBJ1-1	TGTGCCAGCGGACAGGGGCGTACTGAAGCTTTCTTT	CASGQGRTEAFF
TRBV20-1	many	NA	TRBJ2-5	TGCAGTGCTTCTCCCCAACCCGGAGAGACCCAGTACTTC	CSASPQPGETQYF
TRBV7-3	NA	NA	TRBJ2-2	TGTGCCAGCAGCTTAAGTAGCAGCCCCAGGGCGGACACCGGGGAGCTGTTTTTT	CASSLSSSPRADTGELFF
TRBV20-1	few	NA	TRBJ2-7	TGCAGTGCTAGAACCCGAACCTACGAGCAGTACTTC	CSARTRTYEQYF
TRBV6-2/TRBV6-3	few	NA	TRBJ2-2	TGTGCCAGCAGTGGAGGGGGGAACACCGGGGAGCTGTTTTTT	CASSGGGNTGELFF
TRBV5-1	NA	NA	TRBJ2-1	TGCGCCAGCACCAATCCGGGGAACAATGAGCAGTTCTTC	CASTNPGNNEQFF
TRBV7-9	NA	NA	TRBJ2-7	TGTGCCAGCAGCCGTTCGGGAGACCATTACGAGCAGTACTTC	CASSRSGDHYEQYF
TRBV4-2	NA	NA	TRBJ2-7	TGTGCCAGCAGCCCCATGGGGGGTGGCTCCTACGAGCAGTACTTC	CASSPMGGGSYEQYF